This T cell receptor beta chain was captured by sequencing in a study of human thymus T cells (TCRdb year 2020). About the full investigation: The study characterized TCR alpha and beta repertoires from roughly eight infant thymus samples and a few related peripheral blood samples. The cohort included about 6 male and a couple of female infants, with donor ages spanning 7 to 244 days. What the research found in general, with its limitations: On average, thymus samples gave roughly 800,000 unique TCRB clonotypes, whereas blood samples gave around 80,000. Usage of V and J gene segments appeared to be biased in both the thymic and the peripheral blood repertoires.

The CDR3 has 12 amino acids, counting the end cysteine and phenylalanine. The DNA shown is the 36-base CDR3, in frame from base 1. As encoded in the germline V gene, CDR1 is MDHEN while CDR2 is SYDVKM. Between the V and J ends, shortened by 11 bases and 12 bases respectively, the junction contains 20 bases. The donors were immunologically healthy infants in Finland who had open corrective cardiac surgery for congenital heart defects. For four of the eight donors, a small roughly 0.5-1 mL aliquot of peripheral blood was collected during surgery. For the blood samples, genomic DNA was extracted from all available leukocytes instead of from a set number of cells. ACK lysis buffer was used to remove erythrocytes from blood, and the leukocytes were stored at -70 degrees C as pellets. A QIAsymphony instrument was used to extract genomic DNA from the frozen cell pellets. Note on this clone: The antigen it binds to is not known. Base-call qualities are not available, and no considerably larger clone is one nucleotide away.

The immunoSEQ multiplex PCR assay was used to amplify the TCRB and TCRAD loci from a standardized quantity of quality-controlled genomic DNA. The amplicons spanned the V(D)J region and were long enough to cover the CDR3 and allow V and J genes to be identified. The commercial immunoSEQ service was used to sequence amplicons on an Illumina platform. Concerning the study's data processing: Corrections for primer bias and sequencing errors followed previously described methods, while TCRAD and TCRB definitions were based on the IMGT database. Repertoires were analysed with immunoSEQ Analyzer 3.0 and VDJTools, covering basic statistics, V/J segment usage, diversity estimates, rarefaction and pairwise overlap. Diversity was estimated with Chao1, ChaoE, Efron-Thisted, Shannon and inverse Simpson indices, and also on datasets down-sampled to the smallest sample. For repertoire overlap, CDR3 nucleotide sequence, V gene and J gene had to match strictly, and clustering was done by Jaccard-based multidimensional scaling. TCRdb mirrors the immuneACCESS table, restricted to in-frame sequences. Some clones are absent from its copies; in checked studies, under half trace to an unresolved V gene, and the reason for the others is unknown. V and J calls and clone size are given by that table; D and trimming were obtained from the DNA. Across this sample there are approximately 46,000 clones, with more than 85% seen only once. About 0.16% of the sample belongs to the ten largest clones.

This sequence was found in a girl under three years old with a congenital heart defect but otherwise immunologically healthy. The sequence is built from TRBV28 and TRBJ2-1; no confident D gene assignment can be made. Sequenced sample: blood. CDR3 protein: CASRDHNEGQFF. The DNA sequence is TGTGCCTCCAGAGACCACAATGAAGGGCAGTTCTTC.